This T cell receptor beta chain was recovered during a study of regulatory T cells in long-lasting Graves disease. With iRepertoire HTBI primers and Arm-PCR of CDR3 regions, TCR beta libraries were built. TCRdb re-called the multiplex PCR reads with MiXCR, one entry per CDR3 protein. The sample lists some 400,000 distinct CDR3 sequences; around 14% were seen once. Time point in this sample: newly diagnosed GD, antithyroid drugs for less than 3 months. PBMC-extracted RNA yielded the TCR library. The CDR3 totals 14 residues. Looked up from germline, CDR1 is MGHRA and CDR2 is YSYEKL. V was cut by 4 bases and J by 2 bases, with 12 bases left in between. These data also formed part of another study, on T cells in Graves' hyperthyroidism and ophthalmopathy.

V and J are TRBV4-1 and TRBJ2-7; D is unresolved. This TCR was sampled from a woman aged 25 to 45 with Graves disease. Sequencing was performed on peripheral blood mononuclear cells (PBMCs), taken at new diagnosis, from a patient treated with antithyroid drugs. CDR3 coding DNA: TGCGCCAGCAGCCTCATGAGGACGGCCTACGAGCAGTACTTC. Amino acids: CASSLMRTAYEQYF.